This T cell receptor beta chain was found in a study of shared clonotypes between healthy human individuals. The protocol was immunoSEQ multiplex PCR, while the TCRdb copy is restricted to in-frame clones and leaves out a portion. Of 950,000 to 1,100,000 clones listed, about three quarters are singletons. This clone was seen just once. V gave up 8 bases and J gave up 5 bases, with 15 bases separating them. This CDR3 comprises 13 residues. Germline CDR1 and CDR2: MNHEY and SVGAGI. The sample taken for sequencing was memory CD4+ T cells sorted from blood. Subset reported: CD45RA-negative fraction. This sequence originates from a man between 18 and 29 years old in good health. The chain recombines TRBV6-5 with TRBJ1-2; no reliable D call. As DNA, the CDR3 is TGTGCCAGCCGTAGTGGGTTTGGGTATGGCTACACCTTC. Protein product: CASRSGFGYGYTF.